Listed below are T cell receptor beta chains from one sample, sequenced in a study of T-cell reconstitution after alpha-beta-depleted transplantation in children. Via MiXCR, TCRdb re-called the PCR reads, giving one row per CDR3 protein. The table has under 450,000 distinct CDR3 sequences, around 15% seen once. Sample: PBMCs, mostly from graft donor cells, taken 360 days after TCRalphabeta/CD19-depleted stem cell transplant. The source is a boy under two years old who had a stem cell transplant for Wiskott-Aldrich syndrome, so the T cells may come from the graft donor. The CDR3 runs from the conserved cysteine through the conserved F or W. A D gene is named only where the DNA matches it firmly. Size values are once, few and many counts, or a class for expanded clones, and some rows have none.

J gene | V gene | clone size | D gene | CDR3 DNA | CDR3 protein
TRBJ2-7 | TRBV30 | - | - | TGTGCCTTATGGCGAGGGGTCTACGAGCAGTACTTC | CALWRGVYEQYF
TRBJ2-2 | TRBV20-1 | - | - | TGCAGTGCTAGGAAAAGGTTAAACACCGGGGAGCTGTTTTTT | CSARKRLNTGELFF
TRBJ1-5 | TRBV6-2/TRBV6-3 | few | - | TGTGCCAGCAGTCTACAGTTTAGCAATCAGCCCCAGCATTTT | CASSLQFSNQPQHF
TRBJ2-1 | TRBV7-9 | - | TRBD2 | TGTGCCAGCAGCCTATTCGGGACTAGCGGGGTTAATGAGCAGTTCTTC | CASSLFGTSGVNEQFF
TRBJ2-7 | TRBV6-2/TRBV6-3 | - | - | TGTGCCAGCAGTTACCCCAGACCCGAGCAGTACTTC | CASSYPRPEQYF
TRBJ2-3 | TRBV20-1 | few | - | TGCAGTGCTAGAGATCCCAACACAGATACGCAGTATTTT | CSARDPNTDTQYF
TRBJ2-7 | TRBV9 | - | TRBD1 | TGTGCCAGCAGCGTAGCACAGGGGGCGGCCTACGAGCAGTACTTC | CASSVAQGAAYEQYF
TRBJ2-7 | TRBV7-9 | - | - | TGTTCCAGCAGCTATGGGACATCGTACGAGCAGTACTTC | CSSSYGTSYEQYF
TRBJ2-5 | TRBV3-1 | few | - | TGTGCCAGCAGCCACCATTCGAGCTTTAAACAAGAGACCCAGTACTTC | CASSHHSSFKQETQYF
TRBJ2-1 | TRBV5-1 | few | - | TGCGCCAGCAGCTTGGTAATAGCCTACAATGAGCAGTTCTTC | CASSLVIAYNEQFF
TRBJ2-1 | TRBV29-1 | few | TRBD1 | TGCAGCGTTGTTCCACGACAGGGGAATGAGCAGTTCTTC | CSVVPRQGNEQFF
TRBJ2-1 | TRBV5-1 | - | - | TGCGCCAGCAGGTCGGGGGAAATCCCGAGCTCCTACAATGAGCAGTTCTTC | CASRSGEIPSSYNEQFF
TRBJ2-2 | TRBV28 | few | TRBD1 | TGTGCCAGCACCGAGACAGGGTTGACGAGGACCGGGGAGCTGTTTTTT | CASTETGLTRTGELFF
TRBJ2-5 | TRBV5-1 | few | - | TGCGCCAGCAGCTGGACTCATTGGGAGACCCAGTACTTC | CASSWTHWETQYF
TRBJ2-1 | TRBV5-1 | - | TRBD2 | TGCGCCAGCAGCTTTAGGACTAGCGGGAGGGTTTATAATGAGCAGTTCTTC | CASSFRTSGRVYNEQFF
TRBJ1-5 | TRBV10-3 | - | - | TGTGCCATCAGTGAGTCTGGGGCCGGGGGGGGCAATCAGCCCCAGCATTTT | CAISESGAGGGNQPQHF
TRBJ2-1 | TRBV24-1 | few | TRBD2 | TGTGCCACCAGTGATTGGACTAGCGGGGCGTACAATGAGCAGTTCTTC | CATSDWTSGAYNEQFF
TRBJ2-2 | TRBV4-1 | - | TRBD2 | TGCGCCAGCAGCCACGGACTAGCGGGGCTGAACACCGGGGAGCTGTTTTTT | CASSHGLAGLNTGELFF
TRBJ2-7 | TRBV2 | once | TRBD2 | TGTGCCAGCAGTGGCCTTCTAGCGGGCTACGAGCAGTACTTC | CASSGLLAGYEQYF
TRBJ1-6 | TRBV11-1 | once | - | TGTGCCAGCAGCGCTGGGATCTTACCAAATTCACCCCTCCACTTT | CASSAGILPNSPLHF
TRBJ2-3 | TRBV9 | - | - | TGTGCCAGCAGCGTAGGAGCCGGGGGAGATACGCAGTATTTT | CASSVGAGGDTQYF
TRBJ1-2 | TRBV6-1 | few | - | TGTGCCAGCACTGGAGTCCTTAACTATGGCTACACCTTC | CASTGVLNYGYTF
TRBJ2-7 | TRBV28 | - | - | TGTGCCAGCAGTAATCTAGCGAGGGACGTTTACGAGCAGTACTTC | CASSNLARDVYEQYF
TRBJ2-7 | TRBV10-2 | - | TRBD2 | TGCGCCAGCAGTGCCGCGACTAGCGGGAGCGACGAGCAGTACTTC | CASSAATSGSDEQYF
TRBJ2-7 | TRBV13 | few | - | TGTGCCAGCAGCCGCCAATACCGCTACGAGCAGTACTTC | CASSRQYRYEQYF
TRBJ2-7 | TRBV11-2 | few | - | TGTGCCAGCAGCTTAGATCGGTCCCACTACGAGCAGTACTTC | CASSLDRSHYEQYF
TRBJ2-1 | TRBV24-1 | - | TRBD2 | TGTGCCACCAGTGACCCCAGCTGGGCGGGGGGATACAATGAGCAGTTCTTC | CATSDPSWAGGYNEQFF
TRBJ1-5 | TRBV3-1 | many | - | TGTGCCAGCAGCCAAGGGGGTTATCAGCCCCAGCATTTT | CASSQGGYQPQHF
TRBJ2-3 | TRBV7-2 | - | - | TGTGCCAGCAGCTCCCTGTCCCTAGCGTACCCGACAGATACGCAGTATTTT | CASSSLSLAYPTDTQYF
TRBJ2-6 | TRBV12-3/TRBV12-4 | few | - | TGTGCCAGCAGTCCGCTGACCCCAAGGGAGTCTGGGGCCAACGTCCTGACTTTC | CASSPLTPRESGANVLTF
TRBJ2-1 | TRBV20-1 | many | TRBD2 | TGCAGTGCTAGAGTGCCCTGGCGGGAGGACAATGAGCAGTTCTTC | CSARVPWREDNEQFF
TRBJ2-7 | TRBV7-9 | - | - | TGTGCCAGCAGTCTGGGGCTGGGCTTCTACGAGCAGTACTTC | CASSLGLGFYEQYF
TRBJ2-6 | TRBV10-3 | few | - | TGTGCCATCAGTGAGTCGTCATGGGGCGCTGGGGCCAACGTCCTGACTTTC | CAISESSWGAGANVLTF
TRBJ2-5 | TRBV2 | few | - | TGTGCCAGCAGGGAGCTGGGGGGTAAACGTCAAGAGACCCAGTACTTC | CASRELGGKRQETQYF
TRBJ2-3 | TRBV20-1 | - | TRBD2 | TGCAGTGCCCTAGCGGGAGGTGCAGATACGCAGTATTTT | CSALAGGADTQYF
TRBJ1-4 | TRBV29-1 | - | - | TGCAGCGCTGAGTTCGAAGCTAATGAAAAACTGTTTTTT | CSAEFEANEKLFF
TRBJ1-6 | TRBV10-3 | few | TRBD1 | TGTGCCATCACCGCGGGACAGGGTAATTCACCCCTCCACTTT | CAITAGQGNSPLHF
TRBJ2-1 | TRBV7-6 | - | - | TGTGCCAGCAGCTTAGCGATCCAGGGGAACAATGAGCAGTTCTTC | CASSLAIQGNNEQFF
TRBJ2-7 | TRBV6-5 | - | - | TGTGCCAGCAGTTACTCTTTTCTAGACAGAGCCTACGAGCAGTACTTC | CASSYSFLDRAYEQYF
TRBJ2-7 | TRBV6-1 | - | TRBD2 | TGTGCCAGCAGCCCCGAGGCTAGCGGGAGGCATGACCTCTCCTACGAGCAGTACTTC | CASSPEASGRHDLSYEQYF
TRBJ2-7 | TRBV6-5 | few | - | TGTGCCAGCAGTTACTCGACGACAAACGGACTCTACGAGCAGTACTTC | CASSYSTTNGLYEQYF
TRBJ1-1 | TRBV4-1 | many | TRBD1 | TGCGCCAGCAGTCTGACAGGGCGGAACACTGAAGCTTTCTTT | CASSLTGRNTEAFF
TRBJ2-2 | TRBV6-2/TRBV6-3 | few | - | TGTGCCAGCAGACGGACGGGCACCGGGGAGCTGTTTTTT | CASRRTGTGELFF
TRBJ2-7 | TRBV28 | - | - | TGTGCCAGCAGCCGAAACGGGGCAGGTCCCACCTCCTACAAGCAGTACTTC | CASSRNGAGPTSYKQYF
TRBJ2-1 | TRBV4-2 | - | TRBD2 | TGTGCCAGCAGCCAGGATCCGGGACTAGTTATCTATGAGCAGTTCTTC | CASSQDPGLVIYEQFF
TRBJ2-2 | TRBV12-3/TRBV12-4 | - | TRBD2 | TGTGCCAGCAGTCTAGGGAGGGTTGGCGGGGAGCTGTTTTTT | CASSLGRVGGELFF
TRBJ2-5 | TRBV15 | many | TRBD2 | TGTGCCACCAGCAGAGATCTGTTTTGGACTAGCGCCAATGAAGAAGAGACCCAGTACTTC | CATSRDLFWTSANEEETQYF
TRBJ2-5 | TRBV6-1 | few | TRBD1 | TGTGCCAGCAGCATAATACAGGGGGCTCGGAAGACCCAGTACTTC | CASSIIQGARKTQYF
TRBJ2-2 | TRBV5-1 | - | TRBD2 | TGCGCCAGCCTGGAGTTAGCGGGATCCACCGGGGAGCTGTTTTTT | CASLELAGSTGELFF
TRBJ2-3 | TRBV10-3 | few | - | TGTGCCATCAGTGAGCCTCATCTCGCTTCCTCCAAAAAGGGTACGCAGTATTTT | CAISEPHLASSKKGTQYF